This TCR beta chain was sequenced in a study of response to subunit inactivated influenza vaccine. Findings and limits, study-wide: It was the authors' suggestion that each seasonal influenza vaccination recruits few new T cells.

TCRdb itself ran the RT-PCR reads through MiXCR, one entry per CDR3 protein. The sample carries about 240,000 distinct CDR3 sequences, 9% to 15% recorded once. The V gene's germline CDR1 is ENHRY and CDR2 SYGVKD. The CDR3 has 14 residues. Between the trimmed V and J ends, which lost 8 bases and 2 bases, there was a span of 13 bases. This clonotype was picked up many times. Its antigen is as yet unknown. This sequence was found in a man in his fifties who received an inactivated influenza vaccine. The V and J genes are TRBV10-3 and TRBJ1-5; D remains ambiguous. The sample consisted of non-naive T cells sorted from PBMCs, taken around 15 days before vaccination. The CDR3 loop reads CAISQEAGNQPQHF. The CDR3 DNA reads TGTGCCATCTCCCAGGAGGCGGGCAATCAGCCCCAGCATTTT.